This T cell receptor beta chain came from a study of shared clonotypes between healthy human individuals. Findings and limits, study-wide: How much donors shared clonotypes was expected to be affected by sequencing depth. Despite large depth, sorted-subset datasets appeared incompletely sequenced.

Generated by immunoSEQ multiplex PCR, the TCRdb table keeps only in-frame clones and is missing some. The sample lists over 1.5 million clones, 98% occurring once. As to this clone: Its antigen remains unknown.

CDR1 SGHVS and CDR2 FQNEAQ come from the germline V gene. V was trimmed by 6 bases and J by 2 bases, leaving 13 bases between them. CDR3 length: 14 residues. Source material: naive CD4+ T cells sorted from blood. Documented subset: CD45RA+ positively selected. The TCR was taken from a young man in good health. This chain joins TRBV7-8 and TRBJ1-1; D is perhaps TRBD1 (5 bases). The CDR3 here is CASSHIRDNTEAFF. The CDR3 nucleotides read TGTGCCAGCAGTCATATCCGGGACAACACTGAAGCTTTCTTT.